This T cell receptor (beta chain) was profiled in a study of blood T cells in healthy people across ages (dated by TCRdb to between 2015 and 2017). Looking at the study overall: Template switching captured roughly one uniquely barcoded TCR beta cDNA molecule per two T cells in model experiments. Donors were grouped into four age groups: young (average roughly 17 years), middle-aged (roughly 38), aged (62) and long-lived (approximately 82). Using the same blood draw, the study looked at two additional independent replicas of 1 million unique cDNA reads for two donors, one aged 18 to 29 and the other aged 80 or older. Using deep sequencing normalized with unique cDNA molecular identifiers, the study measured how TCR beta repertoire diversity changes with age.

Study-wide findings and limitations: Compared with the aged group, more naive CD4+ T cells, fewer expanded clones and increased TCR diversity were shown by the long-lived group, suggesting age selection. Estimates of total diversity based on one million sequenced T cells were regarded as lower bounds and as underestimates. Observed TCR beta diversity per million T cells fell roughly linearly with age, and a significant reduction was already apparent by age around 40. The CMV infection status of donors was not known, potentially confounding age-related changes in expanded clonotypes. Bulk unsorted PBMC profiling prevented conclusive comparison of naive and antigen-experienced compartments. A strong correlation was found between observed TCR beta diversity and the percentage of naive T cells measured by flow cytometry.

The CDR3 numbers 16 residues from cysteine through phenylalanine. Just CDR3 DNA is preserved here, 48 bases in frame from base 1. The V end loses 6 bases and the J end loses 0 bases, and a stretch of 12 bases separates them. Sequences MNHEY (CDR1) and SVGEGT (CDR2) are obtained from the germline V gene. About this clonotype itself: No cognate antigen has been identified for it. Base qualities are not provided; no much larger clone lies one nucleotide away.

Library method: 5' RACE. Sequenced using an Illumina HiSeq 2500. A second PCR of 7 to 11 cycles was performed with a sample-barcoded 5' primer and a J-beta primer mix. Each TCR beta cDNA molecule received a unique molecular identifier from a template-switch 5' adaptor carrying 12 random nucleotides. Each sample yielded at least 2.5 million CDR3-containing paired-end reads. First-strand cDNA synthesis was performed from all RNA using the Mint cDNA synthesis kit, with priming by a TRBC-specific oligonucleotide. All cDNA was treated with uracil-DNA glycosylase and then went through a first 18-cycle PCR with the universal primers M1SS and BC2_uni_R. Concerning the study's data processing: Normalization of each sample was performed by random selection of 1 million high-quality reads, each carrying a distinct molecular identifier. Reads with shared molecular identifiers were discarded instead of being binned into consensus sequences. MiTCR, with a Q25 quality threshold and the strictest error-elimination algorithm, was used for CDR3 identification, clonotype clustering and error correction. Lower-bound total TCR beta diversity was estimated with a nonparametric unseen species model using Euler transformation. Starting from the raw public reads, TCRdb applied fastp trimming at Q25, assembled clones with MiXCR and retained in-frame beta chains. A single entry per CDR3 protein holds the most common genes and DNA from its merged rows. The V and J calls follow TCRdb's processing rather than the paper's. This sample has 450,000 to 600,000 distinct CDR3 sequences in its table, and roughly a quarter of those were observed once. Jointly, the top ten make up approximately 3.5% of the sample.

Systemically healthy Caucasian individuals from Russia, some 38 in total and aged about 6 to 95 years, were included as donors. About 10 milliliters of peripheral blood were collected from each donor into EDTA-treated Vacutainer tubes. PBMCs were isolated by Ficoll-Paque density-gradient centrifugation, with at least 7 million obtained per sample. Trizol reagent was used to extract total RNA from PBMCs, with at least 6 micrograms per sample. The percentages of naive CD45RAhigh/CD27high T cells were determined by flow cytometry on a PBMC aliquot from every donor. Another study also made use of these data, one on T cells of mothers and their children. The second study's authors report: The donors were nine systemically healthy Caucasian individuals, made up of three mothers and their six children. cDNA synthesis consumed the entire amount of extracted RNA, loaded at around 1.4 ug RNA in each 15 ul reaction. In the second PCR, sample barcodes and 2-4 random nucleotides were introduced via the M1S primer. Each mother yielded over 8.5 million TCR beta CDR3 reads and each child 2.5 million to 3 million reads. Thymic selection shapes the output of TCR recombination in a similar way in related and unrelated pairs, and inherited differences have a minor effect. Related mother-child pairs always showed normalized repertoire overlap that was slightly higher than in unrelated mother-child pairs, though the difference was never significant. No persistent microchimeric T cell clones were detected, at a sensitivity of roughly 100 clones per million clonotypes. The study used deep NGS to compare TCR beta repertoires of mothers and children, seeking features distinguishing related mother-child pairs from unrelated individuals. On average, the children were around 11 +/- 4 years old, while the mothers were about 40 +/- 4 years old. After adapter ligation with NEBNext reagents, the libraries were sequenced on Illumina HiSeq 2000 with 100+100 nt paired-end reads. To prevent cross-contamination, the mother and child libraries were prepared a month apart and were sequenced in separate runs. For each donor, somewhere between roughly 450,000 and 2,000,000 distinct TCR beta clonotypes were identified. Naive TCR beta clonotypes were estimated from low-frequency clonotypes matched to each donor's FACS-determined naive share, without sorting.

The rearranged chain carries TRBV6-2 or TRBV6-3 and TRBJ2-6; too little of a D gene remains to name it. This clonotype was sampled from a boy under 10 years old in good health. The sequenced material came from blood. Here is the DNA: TGTGCCAGCAGCCTATCCCTGGGCTCTGGGGCCAACGTCCTGACTTTC. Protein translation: CASSLSLGSGANVLTF.